These 3 T cell receptor beta chains were sequenced from one sample in a study of cytomegalovirus exposure and HLA in healthy donors. PCR used 60 Vbeta primers and 13 Jbeta primers. Assay used: immunoSEQ multiplex PCR; TCRdb lists only in-frame clones, some missing. Of 150,000 to 200,000 clones listed, 79% are singletons. Sequenced input: PBMCs. The receptors were gathered from a male donor in good health and CMV-seropositive.

Comment on this clone: Its ends do not fully match the called genes, so a read error is possible. The CDR3 reads CSSSQQGGGYTF. The CDR3 bases are TGTTCCAGCAGCCAACAGGGGGGCGGCTACACCTTC. This chain connects TRBV7-9 to TRBJ1-2; TRBD1 matches at 8 bases. This CDR3 contains 12 residues. Germline V gives CDR1 SEHNR, CDR2 FQNEAQ (reference sequence).

The chain combines TRBV11-2 with TRBJ2-5; D possibly corresponds to TRBD1 (5 bases). Germline values: CDR1 SGHAT, CDR2 FQNNGV. The CDR3 contains 14 residues. V lost 7 bases to trimming and J lost 5 bases, with 17 bases between them. CDR3 coding DNA: TGTGCCAGCACCAAACAGGCGTTTAAGGAGACCCAGTACTTC. It codes for CASTKQAFKETQYF. Drawing the rest from reference TRBV11-2 and TRBJ2-5, the complete variable domain is EAGVAQSPRYKIIEKRQSVAFWCNPISGHATLYWYQQILGQGPKLLIQFQNNGVVDDSQLPKDRFSAERLKGVDSTLKIQPAKLEDSAVYLCASTKQAFKETQYFGPGTRLLVL.

The chain combines TRBV19 with TRBJ2-5; perhaps TRBD1 as D (6 bases). V was shortened by 0 bases and J by 0 bases, with 14 bases between the two germline ends. The CDR3 length is 17 residues. The V gene's germline CDR1 is LNHDA and CDR2 SQIVND (reference sequence). In DNA form, the CDR3 reads TGTGCCAGTAGTATAGAAGGTGGGACAAAGTACCAAGAGACCCAGTACTTC. Residues: CASSIEGGTKYQETQYF.